Following are 4 T cell receptor beta chains from one sample sequenced in a study of T-cell memory formation after mild COVID-19. Via MiXCR, TCRdb re-called the 5' RACE reads, giving one row per CDR3 protein. The top ten clones hold 23% of a sample with about 190,000 distinct CDR3 sequences, about a fifth of them seen once. Source material: PBMCs or a T cell subset sorted from them (not recorded which). The receptors shown here come from an adult woman who had mild COVID-19 (a few samples of this study predate the infection). Cell type and time point are not known.

The chain links TRBV7-6 to TRBJ2-1; TRBD2 matches 8 bases. V lost 5 bases, J lost 7 bases, and 13 bases stayed unmatched. CDR1 is SGHVS and CDR2 is FNYEAQ in the germline V gene. The CDR3 covers 16 residues. CDR3 sequence reads: CASSLRPAGDMNEQFF. The CDR3 DNA is TGTGCCAGCAGCCTAAGGCCAGCGGGAGACATGAATGAGCAGTTCTTC.

This clonotype was recorded a few times. The V and J genes are TRBV5-4 and TRBJ1-2, with a possible D match to TRBD1 (5 bases). The CDR3 is 16 amino acids. Trimming cost V 0 bases and J 2 bases, with 14 bases left between them. Germline CDR1 is SGHNT and CDR2 is YYREEE (reference sequence). This chain's CDR3 is CASSLGVTAGNYGYTF. The CDR3, as DNA: TGTGCCAGCAGCTTGGGGGTTACGGCAGGGAACTATGGCTACACCTTC.

The table lists this clonotype with a few counts. The CDR3 nucleotides are TGTGCCAGCAGTGTGCGGGTAAACACCGGGGAGCTGTTTTTT. The encoded protein is CASSVRVNTGELFF. The V and J genes are TRBV6-2 or TRBV6-3 and TRBJ2-2, with D perhaps TRBD2 (5 bases). V was trimmed by 5 bases and J by 2 bases, leaving 9 bases between them. This CDR3 contains 14 residues. Germline CDR1 and CDR2: MNHEY and SVGEGT.

The chain has TRBV7-9 and TRBJ2-7; the D call may be TRBD1 or TRBD2 (5 bases each). CDR1 SEHNR and CDR2 FQNEAQ come from the germline V gene (reference sequence). The germline V and J ends were trimmed by 4 bases and 4 bases, with 14 bases remaining between them. There are 14 residues in the CDR3. CDR3 residues: CASSSPPGPYEQYF. The CDR3 DNA reads TGTGCCAGCAGCTCACCGCCGGGGCCGTACGAGCAGTACTTC.